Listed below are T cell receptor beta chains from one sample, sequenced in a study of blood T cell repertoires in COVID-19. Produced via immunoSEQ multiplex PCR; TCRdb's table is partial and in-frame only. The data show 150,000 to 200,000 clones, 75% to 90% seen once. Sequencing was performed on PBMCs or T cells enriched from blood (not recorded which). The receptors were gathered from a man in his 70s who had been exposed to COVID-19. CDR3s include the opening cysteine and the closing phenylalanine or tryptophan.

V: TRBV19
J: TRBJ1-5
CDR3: CASSRTGVQPQHF

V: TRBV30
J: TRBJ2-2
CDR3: CAYAAGRNTGELFF

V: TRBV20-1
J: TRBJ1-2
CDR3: CSASDNDGYTF

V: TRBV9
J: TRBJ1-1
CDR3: CASSQKNDRVGTEAFF

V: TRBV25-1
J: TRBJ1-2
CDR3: CASSEYSVNYGYTF

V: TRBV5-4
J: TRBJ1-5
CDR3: CASSTGQRQPQHF

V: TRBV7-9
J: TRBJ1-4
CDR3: CASSPGGRGLRTNEKLFF

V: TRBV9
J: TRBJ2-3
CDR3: CASSVGNSGGTDTQYF

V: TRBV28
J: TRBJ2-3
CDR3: CASTLGGHTDTQYF

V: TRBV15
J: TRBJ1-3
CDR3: CATSPSPGAGGTIYF

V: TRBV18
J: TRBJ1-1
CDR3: CASSPDRVRATTEAFF

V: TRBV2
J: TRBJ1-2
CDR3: CASPGTGIYGYTF

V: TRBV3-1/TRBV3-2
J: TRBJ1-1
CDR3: CASSQESRGLRGVDTEAFF

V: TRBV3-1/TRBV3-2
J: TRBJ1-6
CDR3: CASGRGTARQSLSSYNSPLHF

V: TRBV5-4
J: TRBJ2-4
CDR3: CASSLASGATENIQYF

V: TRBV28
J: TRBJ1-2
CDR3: CASQSSLGGGGHYGYTF

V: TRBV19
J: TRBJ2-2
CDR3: CASSRGQANTGELFF

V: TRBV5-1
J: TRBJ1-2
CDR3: CASSGGGGYTF

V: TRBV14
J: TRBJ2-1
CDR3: CASSRLTSGTENEQFF

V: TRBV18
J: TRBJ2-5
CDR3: CASSRPGQLRETQYF

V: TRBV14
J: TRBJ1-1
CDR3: CASSPGGYGNTEAFF

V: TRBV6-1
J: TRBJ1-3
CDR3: CASSEALGGVAGNTIYF

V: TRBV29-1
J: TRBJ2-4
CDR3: CSVEDTGGVCYF

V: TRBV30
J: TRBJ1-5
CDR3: CAWSGQGSNQPQHF

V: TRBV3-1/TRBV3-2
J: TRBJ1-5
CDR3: CASSGTGDQPQHF

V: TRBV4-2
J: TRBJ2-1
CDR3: CASNQAGGPDNEQFF

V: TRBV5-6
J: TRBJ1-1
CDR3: CASSRRKSSWNTEAFF

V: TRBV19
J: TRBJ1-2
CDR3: CASSLQGLLGNGYTF

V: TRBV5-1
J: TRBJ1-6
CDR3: CASSLGAGARNSPLHF

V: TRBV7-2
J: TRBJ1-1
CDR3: CASRSGQVMNTEAFF

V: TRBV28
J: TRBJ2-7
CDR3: CASSQTTGAYEQYF

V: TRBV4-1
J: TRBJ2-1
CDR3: CASSQEGAGQLYYNEQFF

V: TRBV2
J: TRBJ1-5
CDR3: CASMMTGSQPQHF

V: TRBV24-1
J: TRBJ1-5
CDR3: CATSGDSNQPQHF

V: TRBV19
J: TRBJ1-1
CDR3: CASSLYSNTEAFF

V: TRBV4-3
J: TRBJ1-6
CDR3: CASSQGQGENSPLHF

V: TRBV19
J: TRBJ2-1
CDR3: CASSIPTQGWGNEQFF

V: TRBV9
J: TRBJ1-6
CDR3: CASSAQGEKSPLHF

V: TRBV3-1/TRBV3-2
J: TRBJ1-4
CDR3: CASSQSSGVTNEKLFF

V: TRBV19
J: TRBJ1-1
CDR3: CASSIDRRGNTEAFF

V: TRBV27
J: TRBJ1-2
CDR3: CASSSSRTDNYGYTF

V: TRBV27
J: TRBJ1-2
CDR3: CASSFRTGGNGYTF

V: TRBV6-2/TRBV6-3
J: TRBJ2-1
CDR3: CASSYGLAGGYNEQFF

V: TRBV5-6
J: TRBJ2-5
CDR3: CASSFRTGVGETQYF

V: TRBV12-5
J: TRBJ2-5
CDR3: CASGLGTGETQYF

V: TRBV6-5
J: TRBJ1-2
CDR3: CASSYSISGNYGYTF

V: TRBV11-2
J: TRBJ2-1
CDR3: CASTLSTGGTRTYNEQFF

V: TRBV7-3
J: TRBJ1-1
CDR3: CASSLDRGGGTEAFF

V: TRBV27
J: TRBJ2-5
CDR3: CASSPRGLAGLETQYF

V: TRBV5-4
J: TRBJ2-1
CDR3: CASSLTGGNEQFF

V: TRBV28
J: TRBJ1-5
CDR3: CASRRSDRSNQPQHF

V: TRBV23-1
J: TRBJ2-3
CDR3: CASSQGISGGRGVADTQYF

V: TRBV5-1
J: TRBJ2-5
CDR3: CASSLGVSGGSLETQYF